A selection of T cell receptor beta chains follows, all from one sample in a study of cytomegalovirus exposure and HLA in healthy donors. Measured with immunoSEQ multiplex PCR; TCRdb has only the in-frame clones, and not every one. This table holds about 150,000 clones, around 10% found once. Sequencing used PBMCs. These TCRs come from a middle-aged woman in good health and CMV-seropositive. Both conserved end residues are part of each CDR3. D genes are given only for firm matches. Not all rows give a size; the values are once, few, many and, for expanded clones, a class.

few	TRBV18	NA	TRBJ2-3	TGTGCCAGCTCACCTCTCGGTAGGGAGATCATAGATACGCAGTATTTT	CASSPLGREIIDTQYF
NA	TRBV19	NA	TRBJ2-1	TGTGCCAGTAGTATCTCCGGGGGTACGAATGAGCAGTTCTTC	CASSISGGTNEQFF
NA	TRBV7-2	TRBD1	TRBJ1-2	TGTGCCAGCAGCTTTGGACAGGGGGTTTATGGCTACACCTTC	CASSFGQGVYGYTF
few	TRBV5-1	TRBD1	TRBJ2-6	TGCGCCAGCAGCGTACAGGGGGCCGGTGGGGCCAACGTCCTGACTTTC	CASSVQGAGGANVLTF
NA	TRBV9	NA	TRBJ2-2	TGTGCCAGCAGCGTAGGGCAGCGCCCGAACACCGGGGAGCTGTTTTTT	CASSVGQRPNTGELFF
NA	TRBV7-2	TRBD2	TRBJ2-3	TGTGCCAGCAGCTTAGCGGGCGGGGGGGTGCCAGATACGCAGTATTTT	CASSLAGGGVPDTQYF
few	TRBV14	TRBD1	TRBJ1-4	TGTGCCAGCAGCCAAGATCGTGAGGGGGCGTATGAAAAACTGTTTTTT	CASSQDREGAYEKLFF
NA	TRBV6-5	NA	TRBJ1-6	TGTGCCAGCAGCTACACAGGACCTCTGGTTGCCCTCCACTTT	CASSYTGPLVALHF
NA	TRBV19	TRBD1	TRBJ2-7	TGTGCCAGTAGTAAGGGACAGGGTGGCGAGCAGTACTTC	CASSKGQGGEQYF
few	TRBV5-1	TRBD2	TRBJ2-3	TGCGCCAGCAGCAGGCCCCCGGGACTAGCGGGGTCAGATACGCAGTATTTT	CASSRPPGLAGSDTQYF
few	TRBV19	TRBD2	TRBJ2-7	TGTGCCAGTAGTATGACGGGCGGGGGGGCCTACGAGCAGTACTTC	CASSMTGGGAYEQYF
NA	TRBV9	NA	TRBJ1-2	TGTGCCAGCAGGGAACCTGGACTCTATGGCTACACCTTC	CASREPGLYGYTF